The entry below gives a single T cell receptor (beta chain) sequence along with its context. It lacks a known antigen. Base qualities are not at hand, and no much larger clone is one base apart. The immunoSEQ multiplex PCR assay was used to generate TCR libraries, with TCR-beta and/or TCR-alpha/delta assays applied to each sample. The amplified TCR libraries were sequenced using the Illumina high-throughput platform. Under the source paper's analysis protocol: Clustering and dimensionality reduction were performed using pairwise TCRdist distances among GMM-specific receptors from ex vivo sorted or in vitro expanded T cells. Each clinical repertoire was assigned a mean NN-distance score, defined as the average TCRdist to the nearest 10% of tetramer-positive reference sequences. GEM TCR motif frequency was computed as the fraction of unique TCRs matching known GEM sequences by V/J usage and CDR3 length. Active tuberculosis was classified by linear discriminant analysis with leave-one-out cross-validation, implemented in scikit-learn. Entries here come from immuneACCESS through TCRdb and include only in-frame sequences with V and J called. Some clones fail to appear in such tables; in the studies checked, an unresolved V gene covers under half of the shortfall, and the cause of the remainder is unknown. The V and J calls and clone size are taken from that table; D and trimming were inferred from the DNA. The sample table lists about 49,000 clones, about 95% of them with a count of one. The ten largest clones capture approximately 1.5% of the sample.

This sample was taken from a study of T cells in tuberculosis (dated by TCRdb to 2016 to 2019). For context, the study as a whole: In the study, CD1B tetramers and high-throughput TCR immunosequencing were combined to characterize T cells specific for the mycobacterial lipid antigen glucose monomycolate (GMM). PBMC from active tuberculosis patients were archived either before standard anti-tuberculosis treatment began or within 7 days of the start of that treatment. IGRA-negative adolescents, IGRA-positive adolescents with latent tuberculosis and adults with active tuberculosis, around 9 per group, were compared in a South African clinical cohort. Paper-wide results and their limitations: The smaller NN-distances in active tuberculosis patients were driven in part by shorter CDR3-alpha lengths, while the difference seen for TCR-beta was not statistically significant. Smaller mean NN-distances to GMM-specific TCRs were observed in active tuberculosis TCR-alpha repertoires than in IGRA-negative controls, suggesting clonal expansion of GMM-specific TCRs. A classifier using the diverse GMM-specific repertoire reached approximately 84% accuracy (AUROC around 0.9), compared with more than 65% accuracy using GEM motif frequencies. Clinical samples were selected based on which cryopreserved specimens were available, and the active tuberculosis cases were adults whereas the controls were adolescents.

The CDR3 runs 14 amino acids, cysteine and phenylalanine included. The read is trimmed to its CDR3 DNA, 42 bases read in frame from base 1. The V end loses 4 bases and the J end loses 3 bases, and a stretch of 13 bases separates them. Reading the germline V gene gives CDR1 MDHEN and CDR2 SYDVKM. Explained via the paper, the time point label denotes: new active TB diagnosis, blood taken before or within 7 days of starting treatment. Active tuberculosis patients were HIV-seronegative South African adults aged 18 years or older with a new diagnosis. Confirmation of active tuberculosis was obtained by positive sputum smear microscopy and/or positive M. tuberculosis culture. Unsorted cryopreserved PBMC were immunosequenced, covering on average approximately 100,000 T cells per clinical donor.

Sequenced here: PBMCs, sampled at tuberculosis diagnosis. The rearranged segments are TRBV28 and TRBJ2-7; a tentative D call is TRBD2 (5 bases match). This receptor was taken from an adult with tuberculosis. The DNA is TGTGCCAGCAGTTGGACGGGGTTCCTCTACGAGCAGTACTTC. This codes for CASSWTGFLYEQYF.